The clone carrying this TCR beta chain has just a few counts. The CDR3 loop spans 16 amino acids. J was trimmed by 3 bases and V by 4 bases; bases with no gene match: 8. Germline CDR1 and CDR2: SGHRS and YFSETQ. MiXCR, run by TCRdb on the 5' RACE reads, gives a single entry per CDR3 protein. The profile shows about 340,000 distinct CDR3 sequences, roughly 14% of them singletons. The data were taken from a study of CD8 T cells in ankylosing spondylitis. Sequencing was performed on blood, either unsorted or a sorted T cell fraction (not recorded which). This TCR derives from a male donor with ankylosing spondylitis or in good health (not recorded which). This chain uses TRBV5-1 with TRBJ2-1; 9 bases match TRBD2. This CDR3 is CASSPSAGGVYNEQFF. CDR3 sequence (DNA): TGCGCCAGCAGCCCCTCGGCGGGGGGGGTCTACAATGAGCAGTTCTTC.